This TCR beta chain was sequenced in a study of post-analysis software for immune sequencing data. Across the whole study: Recorded disease courses covered relapsing-remitting, secondary progressive and progressive-relapsing multiple sclerosis. Some patients had no subtype annotation. Study observations and caveats: In patients, about 5 TRBV segments were more frequent than in controls, with TRBV5-6, TRBV5-1 and TRBV20-1 among them.

The library was made from cDNA and included unique molecular identifiers. TCRdb reanalysed the PCR reads using MiXCR and keeps one entry per CDR3 protein. The sample yields hundreds of thousands of distinct CDR3 sequences, just under 30% seen once. Regarding this clonotype: Antigen: not known.

The CDR3 consists of 14 residues. V dropped 4 bases and J dropped 3 bases, with 10 bases sitting between them. CDR1 is LGHDT and CDR2 is YNNKEL in the germline V gene (reference sequence). This receptor was taken from a girl between 10 and 17 years old with multiple sclerosis. V usage is TRBV3-1 and J usage is TRBJ1-5, with D uncertain. The sample consisted of blood. CDR3 sequence reads: CASSPSGNNQPQHF. CDR3 bases: TGTGCCAGCAGCCCCAGTGGGAACAATCAGCCCCAGCATTTT.